This T cell receptor (beta chain) was obtained from a study of T cell responses to AZD1222 COVID-19 vaccine. Study outcomes and limitations: The donors showed a predominance of white British ancestry and of females, with possible underestimation of clonal diversity. Across the whole spike, CD4 TCRs peaked at regions 160-218 and 743-854. Variant regions that are unmutated are reportedly the target of nearly half of spike-specific TCRs.

Both about-4-week and about-12-week second-dose recipients were combined. The protocol was immunoSEQ multiplex PCR, while the TCRdb copy is restricted to in-frame clones and leaves out a portion. The sample yields 130,000 or so clones, approximately 92% seen once. Trimming shortened V by 2 bases and J by 8 bases, and 12 bases separated the two germline ends. The CDR3 covers 13 residues. Germline lookup yields CDR1 MNHEY and CDR2 SVGAGI. As for this clone: Its antigen is unknown.

The TCR was taken from an adult who received the AZD1222 COVID-19 vaccine. The source was peripheral blood, collected 28 days after the second AZD1222 dose. This rearrangement joins TRBV6-5 to TRBJ1-1, with a possible D match to TRBD1 (5 bases). The CDR3 DNA follows: TGTGCCAGCAGTTACCCAGGGTCAGGAGAAGCTTTCTTT. It translates to CASSYPGSGEAFF.